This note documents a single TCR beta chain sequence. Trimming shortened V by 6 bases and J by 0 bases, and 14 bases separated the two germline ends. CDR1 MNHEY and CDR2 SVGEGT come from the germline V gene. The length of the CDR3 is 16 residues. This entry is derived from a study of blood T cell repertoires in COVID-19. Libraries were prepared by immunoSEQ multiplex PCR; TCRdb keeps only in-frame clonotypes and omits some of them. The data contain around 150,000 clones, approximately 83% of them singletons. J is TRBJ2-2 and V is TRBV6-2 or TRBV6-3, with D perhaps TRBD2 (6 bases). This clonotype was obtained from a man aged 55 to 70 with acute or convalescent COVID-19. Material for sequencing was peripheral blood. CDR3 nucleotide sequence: TGTGCCAGCAGCCCCCGGGGGAGCTCGAACACCGGGGAGCTGTTTTTT. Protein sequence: CASSPRGSSNTGELFF.